Shown below are 15 T cell receptor beta chains from a single sample sequenced in a study of molecular identifiers for immune sequencing clone quantification. TCRdb redid the calling of the PCR reads with MiXCR, one entry per CDR3 protein. The sample yields 400,000 to 600,000 distinct CDR3 sequences, about 25% seen once. The sequenced material came from naive CD8+ T cells from blood, with Jurkat cell RNA spiked in. Subset specified: FACS-sorted CD8+CD4-CCR7+CD45RA+ naive T cells. Source of these receptors: a human donor in good health. Some libraries in this study had Jurkat cell RNA spiked in.

A word on this clonotype: At one boundary the junction diverges from the germline segment, which might be a read error. J is TRBJ2-1 and V is TRBV11-2, with 8 positions matching TRBD2. The germline V gene encodes CDR1 SGHAT and CDR2 FQNNGV. This CDR3 spans 16 amino acids. The DNA of the CDR3 is TGTACCAGCAGCCCCCCAGCGGCCGGGAGGGCCGTTGAGCAGTTCTTC. It codes for CTSSPPAAGRAVEQFF.

This clonotype occurred a few times. This chain joins TRBV19 and TRBJ1-6; D is unclear. Germline-derived CDR1 and CDR2 are LNHDA and SQIVND (reference sequence). V lost 5 bases and J lost 14, with 13 bases in between. The CDR3 has 12 amino acids. DNA for the CDR3: TGTGCCAGTAGTGCCACTCCTATCACCCTCCACTTT. Its protein product is CASSATPITLHF.

On this clonotype: The junction does not match germline at one end; this may be a read error. The chain combines TRBV7-6 with TRBJ1-1, with 8 bases fitting TRBD1. Germline-derived CDR1 and CDR2 are SGHVS and FNYEAQ. The CDR3 length is 14 residues. The CDR3 region has the DNA TGTGGCAGCAGCTTAGCGCGCACAGGGGGAGAAGCTTTCTTT. This codes for CGSSLARTGGEAFF.

V is TRBV20-1 and J is TRBJ2-5; 8 bases are shared with TRBD2. This CDR3 has 18 amino acids. J gave up 4 bases and V 0 bases, and 16 bases lay outside the gene matches. The germline V gene encodes CDR1 DFQATT and CDR2 SNEGSKA (reference sequence). CDR3 DNA sequence: TGCAGTGCTAGAGATCCGGGACCAGCGGGAGTTTTTGGAGAGACCCAGTACTTC. This encodes CSARDPGPAGVFGETQYF.

This clonotype has a handful of counts. CDR3 residues: CASSLGNSRDERETQYF. The CDR3, as DNA: TGTGCCAGCAGCTTAGGAAACTCCCGGGACGAAAGAGAGACCCAGTACTTC. The genes are TRBV7-9 and TRBJ2-5; D assignment may be TRBD1 or TRBD2 (5 bases each). The germline V and J ends were trimmed by 1 base and 4 bases, with 19 bases remaining between them. Germline CDR1 is SEHNR and CDR2 is FQNEAQ (reference sequence). The CDR3 length is 17 residues.

This clonotype was seen only a few times. The chain recombines TRBV29-1 with TRBJ1-1; no clear D gene. The CDR3 is 16 residues long. Trimming took off 7 bases at V and 0 bases at J, with 21 bases between the two ends. Germline CDR1 is SQVTM and CDR2 is ANQGSEA. The CDR3 reads CSAQVAAEGMNTEAFF. CDR3 nucleotides: TGCAGCGCGCAGGTGGCGGCGGAGGGAATGAACACTGAAGCTTTCTTT.

This clonotype turned up a few times. The chain links TRBV4-1 to TRBJ1-2; D unclear. Trimming removed 0 bases from V and 4 bases from J, with 15 bases in between. CDR3 size: 16 residues. CDR1 is MGHRA and CDR2 is YSYEKL in the germline V gene. The CDR3 region has the DNA TGCGCCAGCAGCCAAGAGAGCGCAGGTCCAACCTATGGCTACACCTTC. It is translated as CASSQESAGPTYGYTF.

The sample holds many counts of this clonotype. V usage is TRBV4-3 and J usage is TRBJ2-7; TRBD1 might be the D (6 bases). CDR1 LGHNA and CDR2 YSLEER come from the germline V gene. V gave up 1 base and J gave up 3 bases, with 13 bases separating them. This CDR3 comprises 15 residues. CDR3 nucleotides: TGCGCCAGCAGCCAAGGAAGGCTAGGGGGCTACGAGCAGTACTTC. Amino acid sequence: CASSQGRLGGYEQYF.

V gene TRBV5-1 combines with J gene TRBJ2-1, with D possibly called TRBD1 or TRBD2 (5 bases each). Germline V CDR1 and CDR2: SGHRS, YFSETQ. Trimming took 4 bases from V and 10 from J, leaving 15 bases between them. The CDR3 runs 13 residues. CDR3 amino acids: CASSPVPGPEQFF. In DNA, the CDR3 is TGCGCCAGCAGCCCGGTCCCGGGACCAGAGCAGTTCTTC.

This clonotype showed up many times. The chain employs TRBV3-1 and TRBJ2-2; D gene uncertain. V lost 3 bases and J lost 6, with 2 bases in between. CDR1 is LGHDT and CDR2 is YNNKEL in the germline V gene (reference sequence). The CDR3 length is 11 residues. CDR3 nucleotide sequence: TGTGCCAGCAGCCAGGCCGGGGAGCTGTTTTTT. Translated, it gives CASSQAGELFF.

Worth noting for this clonotype: This clone may be a read error of a much larger clone one base away. V usage is TRBV6-5 and J usage is TRBJ2-7, with D possibly matching TRBD2 (5 bases). This CDR3 spans 14 amino acids. CDR1 is MNHEY and CDR2 is SVGAGI in the germline V gene. Written as DNA, the CDR3 is TGTGCCAGCAGTTACTCGTCGGTAGCGTACGAGCGGTACTTC. Residues: CASSYSSVAYERYF.

This clonotype turned up a few times. This chain links TRBV7-6 with TRBJ1-4; no reliable D call. The germline CDR1 and CDR2 sequences are SGHVS and FNYEAQ. This CDR3 is built from 16 residues. V dropped 0 bases and J dropped 5 bases, with 13 bases sitting between them. CDR3 loop: CASSLAVGDQNEKLFF. The CDR3 DNA reads TGTGCCAGCAGCTTAGCGGTCGGAGATCAGAATGAAAAACTGTTTTTT.

This chain connects TRBV20-1 to TRBJ2-7, with TRBD2 matching 12 bases. The V and J ends lost 5 bases and 2 bases, in that order; junction bases with no gene match: 4. This CDR3 comprises 14 residues. The germline gives CDR1 DFQATT, CDR2 SNEGSKA (reference sequence). CDR3 nucleotides: TGCAGTGCTGAGACTAGCGGGGGACCCTACGAGCAGTACTTC. Translation gives CSAETSGGPYEQYF.

This clonotype was recorded at least ten times. The gene calls are TRBV28 and TRBJ2-3, with TRBD2 matching over 8 bases. Germline V gives CDR1 MDHEN, CDR2 SYDVKM. V lost 4 bases and J lost 4; bases outside the gene matches: 13. CDR3 length equals 17 residues. The chain's CDR3 is CASSSRVAGNPADTQYF. The CDR3 DNA sequence: TGTGCCAGCAGTTCCCGGGTAGCGGGAAATCCTGCAGATACGCAGTATTTT. Based on the CDR3 plus reference TRBV28 and TRBJ2-3, the full variable domain is DVKVTQSSRYLVKRTGEKVFLECVQDMDHENMFWYRQDPGLGLRLIYFSYDVKMKEKGDIPEGYSVSREKKERFSLILESASTNQTSMYLCASSSRVAGNPADTQYFGPGTRLTVL.

In this sample, this clonotype turned up once. A single base separates this from a much larger clone, so it may be a read error. The CDR3 end shows no conserved phenylalanine or tryptophan, and so a read error is likely. This sequence joins TRBV6-5 and TRBJ1-1; D might be TRBD1 (5 bases). V was pared by 5 bases and J by 4 bases, with 11 bases between. The length of the CDR3 is 13 residues. The germline V gene encodes CDR1 MNHEY and CDR2 SVGAGI. DNA for the CDR3: TGTGCCAGCAGTGTTGGGACGGCCACTGAAGCTTTCTCT. This encodes CASSVGTATEAFS.